Presented here are 13 T cell receptor beta chains from one specimen sequenced in a study of T cells in women clearing cervical HPV infection. Data came from immunoSEQ multiplex PCR; TCRdb stores just in-frame clones and leaves some out. There are tens of thousands of clones in the sample, with more than 6.5% held by the top ten. The sequenced sample was blood buffy coat. These TCRs come from a woman aged 18 to 75 with a cervical HPV16 infection that either progressed to CIN3+ or cleared (not recorded which).

Regarding this clone: The CDR3 is cut off 3 residues early in the read; its end comes from the germline J gene. The chain combines TRBV2 with TRBJ2-5; D is unresolved. Germline V gives CDR1 SNHLY, CDR2 FYNNEI. Trimming removed 5 bases at V and 5 bases at J, with 12 bases between. The CDR3 covers 13 residues. The sequenced part of the CDR3 DNA is TGTGCCAGCAGTAGCGACCGGTTGGAGACC. This gives the protein CASSSDRLET. In full, the CDR3 is CASSSDRLETQYF.

Note on this clone: Read data end 3 residues before the CDR3 end; the end is taken from the germline J gene. The chain has TRBV25-1 and TRBJ2-2; TRBD1 matches 8 bases. Trimming cost V 10 bases and J 1 base; bases outside gene matches: 8. CDR3 length: 15 amino acids. Germline values: CDR1 MGHDK, CDR2 SYGVNS. CDR3 DNA, as far as it was read: TGTGCCACCTATTCCGGGACAGGGAACACCGGGGAG. As protein: CATYSGTGNTGE. The entire CDR3 protein reads CATYSGTGNTGELFF.

Note on this clone: The CDR3 end falls 3 residues outside the read, so it is completed with the germline J gene. The V gene is TRBV7-9, the J gene TRBJ2-2; 8 nucleotides agree with TRBD2. Germline CDR1 and CDR2: SEHNR and FQNEAQ (reference sequence). V lost 0 bases, J lost 9 bases, and 3 bases stayed unmatched. CDR3 length: 14 residues. CDR3 residues: CASSLASGGRELFF. The CDR3 DNA, read in part, is TGTGCCAGCAGCTTAGCCAGCGGGGGCAGGGAG.

The CDR3 sequence: CASSESVQANTEAFF. The CDR3 DNA, read in part, is TGTGCCAGCAGTGAAAGCGTACAAGCGAACACTGAA. The rearrangement joins TRBV6-1 to TRBJ1-1, with D uncertain. The read ends 3 residues shy of where the CDR3 ends; the end is completed using the germline J gene. Per the germline V gene, CDR1 is MNHNS and CDR2 is SASEGT. Trimming pared 2 bases from V and 1 base from J, leaving 11 bases between. The CDR3 has 15 amino acids.

As concerns this clone: Read coverage stops 3 residues before the CDR3 terminus; the germline J gene supplies the remainder. This chain uses TRBV28 with TRBJ1-5, with 7 bases fitting TRBD1. With 5 bases clipped from V and 7 bases from J, the junction kept 2 bases outside the gene matches. The CDR3 length is 12 residues. Germline V gene sequence: CDR1 MDHEN, CDR2 SYDVKM. CDR3: CASSTGAQPQHF. CDR3 DNA, as far as it was read: TGTGCCAGCAGTACAGGGGCCCAGCCC.

About this clone: The observed sequence ends 3 residues before the CDR3 terminus, with the missing tail filled in from the germline J gene. The genes are TRBV20-1 and TRBJ2-1, with D possibly matching TRBD1 (7 bases). Germline lookup yields CDR1 DFQATT and CDR2 SNEGSKA (reference sequence). The CDR3 length is 14 residues. V lost 8 bases, J lost 5 bases, and 19 bases lay in between. The CDR3 sequence is CSLQGGLENNEQFF. CDR3 bases read: TGCAGTCTCCAGGGGGGCCTGGAGAACAATGAG.

Of note for this clone: The read ends 3 residues before the CDR3 terminus; that terminus is restored from the germline J gene. The V gene is TRBV20-1, the J gene TRBJ2-5; 8 positions agree with TRBD1. The V segment lost 6 bases and the J segment 5 bases; nucleotides outside the gene matches: 11. Germline CDR1 is DFQATT and CDR2 is SNEGSKA (reference sequence). CDR3 length: 14 amino acids. The CDR3 loop reads CSAPIRTGTETQYF. The sequenced part of the CDR3 DNA is TGCAGTGCCCCGATAAGGACAGGGACGGAGACC.

For this clone: The CDR3 extends 3 residues past the end of the read, so its final part is completed from the germline J gene. The rearrangement uses TRBV19 and TRBJ1-1; D is uncertain. Trimming left V 3 bases short and J 1 base short, with 6 bases between. This CDR3 spans 13 amino acids. Germline V gene sequence: CDR1 LNHDA, CDR2 SQIVND (reference sequence). The DNA read from the CDR3 is TGTGCCAGTAGTATCGAGCAGAACACTGAA. Translated: CASSIEQNTE. The full CDR3 is CASSIEQNTEAFF.

Concerning this clone: The read ends 3 residues shy of where the CDR3 ends; the end is completed using the germline J gene. The genes are TRBV11-3 and TRBJ2-3; 8 bases align to TRBD2. Germline V gives CDR1 SGHNT, CDR2 YENEEA. This CDR3 comprises 13 residues. After removal of 5 bases from V and 5 bases from J, the junction contained 3 bases not matched to a gene. The part of the CDR3 DNA that was read is TGTGCCAGCAGCCTTAGCGGGATAGATACG. This gives the protein CASSLSGIDT. The full CDR3 protein is CASSLSGIDTQYF.

On this clone itself: From the germline J gene comes the end of the CDR3, since the read stops 3 residues before it. The chain uses TRBV7-6 and TRBJ2-3; D not resolved. This CDR3 region has 12 residues. In germline, CDR1 is SGHVS, CDR2 FNYEAQ. V was cut by 0 bases and J by 7 bases, with 5 bases left in between. Here the CDR3 reads CASSLAQNTQYF. Incomplete CDR3 DNA: TGTGCCAGCAGCTTAGCGCAGAATACG.

To note about this clone: The sequenced fragment ends 3 residues before the CDR3 boundary, so the rest is inferred from the germline J gene. The chain employs TRBV5-6 and TRBJ2-7; D possibly corresponds to TRBD2 (6 bases). The CDR3 sequence is 13 residues long. Trimming shortened V by 2 bases and J by 2 bases, and 8 bases separated the two germline ends. Germline values: CDR1 SGHDT, CDR2 YYEEEE. The DNA read from the CDR3 is TGTGCCAGCAGCTTCGGGGGAACCTACGAG. This sequence encodes CASSFGGTYE. The whole CDR3 sequence is CASSFGGTYEQYF.

To note about this clone: From the germline J gene comes the end of the CDR3, since the read stops 3 residues before it. The genes are TRBV20-1 and TRBJ2-7, with D perhaps matching TRBD2 (6 bases). Germline CDR1 is DFQATT and CDR2 is SNEGSKA (reference sequence). The CDR3 totals 14 residues. The V end was cut by 6 bases, the J end by 0 bases, with 15 bases between. CDR3 DNA, as far as it was read: TGCAGTGCGAAGGGACTGATAAGCTCCTACGAG. It is translated as CSAKGLISSYE. The whole CDR3 is CSAKGLISSYEQYF.

Concerning this clone: The read is 3 residues too short to cover the CDR3 end, so that end is filled in from the germline J gene. The chain links TRBV7-3 to TRBJ2-7; weak D call: TRBD1 (6 bases). CDR1 is SGHTA, CDR2 FQGTGA, per germline. The CDR3 covers 15 residues. The V and J ends lost 5 bases and 5 bases respectively, with 19 bases between them. This chain's CDR3 is CASSPVQGSFHEQYF. The part of the CDR3 DNA that was read is TGTGCCAGCAGCCCCGTACAGGGAAGTTTCCACGAG. The full variable domain, rest sourced from reference TRBV7-3 and TRBJ2-7, is GAGVSQTPSNKVTEKGKYVELRCDPISGHTALYWYRQSLGQGPEFLIYFQGTGAADDSGLPNDRFFAVRPEGSVSTLKIQRTERGDSAVYLCASSPVQGSFHEQYFGPGTRLTVT.